The entry that follows covers one T cell receptor beta chain sequence. CDR1 MNHEY and CDR2 SMNVEV come from the germline V gene (reference sequence). Trimming cost V 5 bases and J 6 bases; bases outside gene matches: 4. This CDR3 has 14 residues. Use of 60 Vbeta and 13 Jbeta primers characterized the PCR. Profiling relied on immunoSEQ multiplex PCR, and the TCRdb table lists in-frame clones only, not all of them. The sample carries approximately 170,000 clones, roughly 80% recorded once. This entry is derived from a study of cytomegalovirus exposure and HLA in healthy donors. Sequences were obtained from PBMCs. The gene calls are TRBV27 and TRBJ1-4; 9 bases fit TRBD1. The sequence was obtained from a man between 45 and 60 years old in good health and CMV-seropositive. This chain's CDR3 is CASSLRDRDEKLFF. CDR3 nucleotides: TGTGCCAGCAGTCTCCGGGACAGGGATGAAAAACTGTTTTTT.